These T cell receptor beta chains were read from a single sample in a study of cytomegalovirus exposure and HLA in healthy donors. Method: immunoSEQ multiplex PCR; TCRdb's copy keeps in-frame clones and lacks some. The sample comprises about 140,000 clones, around 80% of which are singletons, and roughly 4.5% rests with the top ten. The sequenced sample was PBMCs. These receptors were collected from a man in his forties in good health and CMV-seronegative. Each CDR3 is given with its conserved first and last residue. The order of the fields is D gene, V gene, clone size, J gene, CDR3 DNA, CDR3 protein. The D gene is left open where the match is weak. The size field is filled for only some rows; it gives once, few, many or a size class.

D: TRBD2
V: TRBV6-1
size: -
J: TRBJ2-7
DNA: TGTGCCAGCAGTAGCGGGGCGTCCTACGAGCAGTACTTC
CDR3: CASSSGASYEQYF

D: -
V: TRBV9
size: -
J: TRBJ2-1
DNA: TGTGCCAGCAGCGTAGAACAGGGCACTTACAATGAGCAGTTCTTC
CDR3: CASSVEQGTYNEQFF

D: -
V: TRBV2
size: -
J: TRBJ1-1
DNA: TGTGCCAGCAGTGACGGCAGCGTGAACACTGAAGCTTTCTTT
CDR3: CASSDGSVNTEAFF

D: -
V: TRBV30
size: -
J: TRBJ1-2
DNA: TGTGCCTGGAGTGTTCGGGCAGGGAAGGCCTATGGCTACACCTTC
CDR3: CAWSVRAGKAYGYTF

D: -
V: TRBV11-1
size: -
J: TRBJ2-3
DNA: TGTGCCAGCAGCTTGGCGGGGAGACCCACAGATACGCAGTATTTT
CDR3: CASSLAGRPTDTQYF

D: TRBD2
V: TRBV5-4
size: few
J: TRBJ2-1
DNA: TGTGCCAGCAGCCCTGGGGGGGTAGCGGGGGCCGTGGGGGATGAGCAGTTCTTC
CDR3: CASSPGGVAGAVGDEQFF

D: -
V: TRBV29-1
size: -
J: TRBJ1-1
DNA: TGCAGCGTTCGAGGGAACACTGAAGCTTTCTTT
CDR3: CSVRGNTEAFF

D: TRBD1
V: TRBV30
size: -
J: TRBJ1-2
DNA: TGTGCCTGGCGGGGACAGGGCCCAAGCGGCTACACCTTC
CDR3: CAWRGQGPSGYTF

D: TRBD2
V: TRBV7-8
size: -
J: TRBJ2-7
DNA: TGTGCCAGCAGCTTAGGTGGCAGGGAGGGCGAGCAGTACTTC
CDR3: CASSLGGREGEQYF

D: -
V: TRBV5-4
size: -
J: TRBJ1-1
DNA: TGTGCCAGCAGCCTGCCCGCCTCTGCCGGTCACACTGAAGCTTTCTTT
CDR3: CASSLPASAGHTEAFF

D: -
V: TRBV2
size: -
J: TRBJ2-3
DNA: TGTGCCAGGCGATTTCCAGGGACAGATACGCAGTATTTT
CDR3: CARRFPGTDTQYF

D: -
V: TRBV7-9
size: -
J: TRBJ2-5
DNA: TGTGCCAGCAGCTTAGTGGCAGGGAGGGAGACCCAGTACTTC
CDR3: CASSLVAGRETQYF

D: TRBD1
V: TRBV5-5
size: few
J: TRBJ2-1
DNA: TGTGCCAGCAGCTTCCTCTTGGGACAGGGTAATGAGCAGTTCTTC
CDR3: CASSFLLGQGNEQFF

D: TRBD1
V: TRBV2
size: -
J: TRBJ1-4
DNA: TGTGCCAGCAGAGGGACAGGCCAAAATGAAAAACTGTTTTTT
CDR3: CASRGTGQNEKLFF

D: TRBD1
V: TRBV10-3
size: -
J: TRBJ2-1
DNA: TGTGCCATCAGTGAGGGACAGGGGACCCGTAGTGAGCAGTTCTTC
CDR3: CAISEGQGTRSEQFF